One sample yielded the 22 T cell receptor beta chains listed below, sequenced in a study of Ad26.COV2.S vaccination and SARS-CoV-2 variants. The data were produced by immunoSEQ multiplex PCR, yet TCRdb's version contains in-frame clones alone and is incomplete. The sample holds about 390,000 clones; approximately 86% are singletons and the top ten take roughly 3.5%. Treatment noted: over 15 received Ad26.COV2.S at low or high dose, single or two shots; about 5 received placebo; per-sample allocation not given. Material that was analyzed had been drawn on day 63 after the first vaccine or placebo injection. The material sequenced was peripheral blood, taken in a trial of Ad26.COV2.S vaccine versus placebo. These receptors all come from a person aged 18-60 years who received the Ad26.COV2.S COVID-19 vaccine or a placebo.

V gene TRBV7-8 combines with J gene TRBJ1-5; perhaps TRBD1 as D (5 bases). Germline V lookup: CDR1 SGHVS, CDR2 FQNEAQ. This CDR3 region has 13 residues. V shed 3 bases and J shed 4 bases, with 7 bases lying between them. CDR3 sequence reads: CASSLWGNQPQHF. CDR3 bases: TGTGCCAGCAGCTTGTGGGGGAATCAGCCCCAGCATTTT.

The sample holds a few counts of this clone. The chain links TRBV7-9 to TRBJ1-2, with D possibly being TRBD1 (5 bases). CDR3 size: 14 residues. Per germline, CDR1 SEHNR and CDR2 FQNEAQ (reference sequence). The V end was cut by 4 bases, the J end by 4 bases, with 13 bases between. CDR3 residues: CASSSGSSIYGYTF. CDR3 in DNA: TGTGCCAGCAGCTCAGGGTCAAGCATCTATGGCTACACCTTC. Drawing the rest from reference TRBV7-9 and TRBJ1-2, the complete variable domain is DTGVSQNPRHKITKRGQNVTFRCDPISEHNRLYWYRQTLGQGPEFLTYFQNEAQLEKSRLLSDRFSAERPKGSFSTLEIQRTEQGDSAMYLCASSSGSSIYGYTFGSGTRLTVV.

CDR3 nucleotides: TGCAGTGTTAGTAATGGTAGCGGGGCCCTCGAGCAGTACTTC. Its protein is CSVSNGSGALEQYF. This chain links TRBV20-1 with TRBJ2-7, with 8 bases aligning to TRBD2. V shed 7 bases, J shed 6 bases, and the junction held 14 bases outside the gene matches. This CDR3 comprises 14 residues. Germline V lookup: CDR1 DFQATT, CDR2 SNEGSKA (reference sequence).

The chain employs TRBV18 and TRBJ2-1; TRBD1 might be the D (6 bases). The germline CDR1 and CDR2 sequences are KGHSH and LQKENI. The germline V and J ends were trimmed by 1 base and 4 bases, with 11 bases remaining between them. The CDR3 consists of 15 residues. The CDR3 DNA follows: TGTGCCAGCTCACCACGGGGGCCCGGTTACAATGAGCAGTTCTTC. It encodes CASSPRGPGYNEQFF. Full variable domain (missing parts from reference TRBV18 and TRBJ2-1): NAGVMQNPRHLVRRRGQEARLRCSPMKGHSHVYWYRQLPEEGLKFMVYLQKENIIDESGMPKERFSAEFPKEGPSILRIQQVVRGDSAAYFCASSPRGPGYNEQFFGPGTRLTVL.

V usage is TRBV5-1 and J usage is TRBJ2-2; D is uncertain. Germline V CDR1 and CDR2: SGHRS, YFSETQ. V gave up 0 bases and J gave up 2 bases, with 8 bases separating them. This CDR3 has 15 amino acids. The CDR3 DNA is TGCGCCAGCAGCTTGGCCCGTTTAAACACCGGGGAGCTGTTTTTT. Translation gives CASSLARLNTGELFF.

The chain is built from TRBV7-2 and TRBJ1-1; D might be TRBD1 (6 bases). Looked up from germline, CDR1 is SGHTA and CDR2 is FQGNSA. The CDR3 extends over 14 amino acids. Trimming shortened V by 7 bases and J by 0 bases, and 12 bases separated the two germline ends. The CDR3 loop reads CASKPGTLNTEAFF. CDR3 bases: TGTGCCAGCAAACCCGGGACACTGAACACTGAAGCTTTCTTT.

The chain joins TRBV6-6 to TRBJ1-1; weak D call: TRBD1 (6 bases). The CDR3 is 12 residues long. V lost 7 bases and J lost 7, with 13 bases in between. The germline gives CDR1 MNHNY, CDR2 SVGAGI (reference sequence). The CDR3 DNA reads TGTGCCAGCAAAGACAGGCCAGTTGAAGCTTTCTTT. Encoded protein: CASKDRPVEAFF.

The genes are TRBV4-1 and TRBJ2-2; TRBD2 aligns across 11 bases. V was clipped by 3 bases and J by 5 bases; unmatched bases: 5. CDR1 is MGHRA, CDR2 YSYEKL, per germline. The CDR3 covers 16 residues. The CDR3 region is CASSHGLAGRTGELFF. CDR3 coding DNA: TGCGCCAGCAGCCACGGACTAGCGGGCCGAACCGGGGAGCTGTTTTTT.

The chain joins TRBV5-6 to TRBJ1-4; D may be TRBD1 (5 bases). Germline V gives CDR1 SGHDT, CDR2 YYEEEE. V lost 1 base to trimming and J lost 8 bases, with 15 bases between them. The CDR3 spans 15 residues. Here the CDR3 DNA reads TGTGCCAGCAGCTTGATGTGGCAGGGTGTAGAAAAACTGTTTTTT. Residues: CASSLMWQGVEKLFF. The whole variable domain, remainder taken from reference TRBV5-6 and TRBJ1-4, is DAGVTQSPTHLIKTRGQQVTLRCSPKSGHDTVSWYQQALGQGPQFIFQYYEEEERQRGNFPDRFSGHQFPNYSSELNVNALLLGDSALYLCASSLMWQGVEKLFFGSGTQLSVL.

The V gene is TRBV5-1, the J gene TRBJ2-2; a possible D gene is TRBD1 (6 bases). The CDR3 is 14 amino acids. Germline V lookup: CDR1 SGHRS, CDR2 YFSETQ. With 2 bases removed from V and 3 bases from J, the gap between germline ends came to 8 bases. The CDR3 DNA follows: TGCGCCAGCAGCTTCCGACAGGACACCGGGGAGCTGTTTTTT. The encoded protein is CASSFRQDTGELFF.

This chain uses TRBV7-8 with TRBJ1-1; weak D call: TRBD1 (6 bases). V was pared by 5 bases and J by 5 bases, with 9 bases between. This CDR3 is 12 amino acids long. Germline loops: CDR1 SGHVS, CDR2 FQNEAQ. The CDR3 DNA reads TGTGCCAGCAGCGAAGGGGGGACTGAAGCTTTCTTT. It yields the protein CASSEGGTEAFF. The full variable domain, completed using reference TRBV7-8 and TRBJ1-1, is GAGVSQSPRYKVAKRGQDVALRCDPISGHVSLFWYQQALGQGPEFLTYFQNEAQLDKSGLPSDRFFAERPEGSVSTLKIQRTQQEDSAVYLCASSEGGTEAFFGQGTRLTVV.

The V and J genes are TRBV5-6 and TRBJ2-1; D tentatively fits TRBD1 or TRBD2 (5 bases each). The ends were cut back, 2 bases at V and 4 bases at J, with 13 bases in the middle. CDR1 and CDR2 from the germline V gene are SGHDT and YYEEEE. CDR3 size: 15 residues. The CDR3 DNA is TGTGCCAGCAGCTTCTCGGGACGGGTGTACAATGAGCAGTTCTTC. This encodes CASSFSGRVYNEQFF.

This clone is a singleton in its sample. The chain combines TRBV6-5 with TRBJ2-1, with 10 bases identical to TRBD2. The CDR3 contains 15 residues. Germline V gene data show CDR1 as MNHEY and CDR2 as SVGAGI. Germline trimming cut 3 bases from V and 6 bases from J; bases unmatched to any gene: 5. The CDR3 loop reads CASSYVLAGLNEQFF. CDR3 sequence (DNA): TGTGCCAGCAGTTATGTACTAGCGGGGCTCAATGAGCAGTTCTTC.

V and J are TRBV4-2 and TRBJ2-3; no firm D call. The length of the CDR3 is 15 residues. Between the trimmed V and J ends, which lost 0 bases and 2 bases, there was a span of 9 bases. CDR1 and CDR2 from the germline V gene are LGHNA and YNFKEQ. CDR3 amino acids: CASSQDFGFTDTQYF. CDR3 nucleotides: TGTGCCAGCAGCCAAGATTTTGGGTTCACAGATACGCAGTATTTT.

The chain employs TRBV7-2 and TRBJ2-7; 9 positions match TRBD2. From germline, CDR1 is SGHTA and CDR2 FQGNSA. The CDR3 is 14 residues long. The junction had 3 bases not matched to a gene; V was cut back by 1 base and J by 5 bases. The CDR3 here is CASSLVAGEDEQYF. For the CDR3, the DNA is TGTGCCAGCAGCTTAGTAGCGGGGGAGGACGAGCAGTACTTC.

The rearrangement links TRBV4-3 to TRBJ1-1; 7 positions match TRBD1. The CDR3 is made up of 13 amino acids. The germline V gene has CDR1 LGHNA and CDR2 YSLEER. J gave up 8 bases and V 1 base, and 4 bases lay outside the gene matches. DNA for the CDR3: TGCGCCAGCAGCCAAGGAATGACAGGGGAAGCTTTCTTT. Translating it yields CASSQGMTGEAFF.

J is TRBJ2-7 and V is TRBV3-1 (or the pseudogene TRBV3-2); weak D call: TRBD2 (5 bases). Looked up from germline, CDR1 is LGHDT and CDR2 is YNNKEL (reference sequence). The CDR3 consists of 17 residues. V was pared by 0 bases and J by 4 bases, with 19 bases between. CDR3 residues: CASSQDYYSHTRYEQYF. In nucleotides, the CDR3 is TGTGCCAGCAGCCAAGATTATTACAGCCATACTAGGTACGAGCAGTACTTC.

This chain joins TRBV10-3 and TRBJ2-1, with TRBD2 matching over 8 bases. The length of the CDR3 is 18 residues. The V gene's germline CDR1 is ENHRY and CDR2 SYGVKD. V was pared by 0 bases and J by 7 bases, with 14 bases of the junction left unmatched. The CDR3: CAISESMSGGRLGNEQFF. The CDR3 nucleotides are TGTGCCATCAGTGAGTCGATGAGCGGGGGTCGCCTTGGAAATGAGCAGTTCTTC.

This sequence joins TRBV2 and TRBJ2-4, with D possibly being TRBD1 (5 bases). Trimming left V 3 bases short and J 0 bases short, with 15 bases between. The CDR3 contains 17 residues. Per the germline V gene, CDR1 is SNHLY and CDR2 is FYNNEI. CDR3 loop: CASSEARALIAKNIQYF. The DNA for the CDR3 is TGTGCCAGCAGTGAGGCCAGGGCCCTAATAGCCAAAAACATTCAGTACTTC. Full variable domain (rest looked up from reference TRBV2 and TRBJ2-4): EPEVTQTPSHQVTQMGQEVILRCVPISNHLYFYWYRQILGQKVEFLVSFYNNEISEKSEIFDDQFSVERPDGSNFTLKIRSTKLEDSAMYFCASSEARALIAKNIQYFGAGTRLSVL.

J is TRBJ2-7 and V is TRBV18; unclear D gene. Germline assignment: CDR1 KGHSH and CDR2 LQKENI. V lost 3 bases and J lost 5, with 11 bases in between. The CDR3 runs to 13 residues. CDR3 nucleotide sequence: TGTGCCAGCTCACCGAACACTGGGGACGAGCAGTACTTC. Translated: CASSPNTGDEQYF.

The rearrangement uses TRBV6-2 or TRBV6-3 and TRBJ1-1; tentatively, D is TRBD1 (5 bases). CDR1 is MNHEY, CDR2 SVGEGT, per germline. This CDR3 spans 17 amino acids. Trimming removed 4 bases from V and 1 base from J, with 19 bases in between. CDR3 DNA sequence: TGTGCCAGCAGTTTCTTCCAGGGAGACACCCCGAACACTGAAGCTTTCTTT. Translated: CASSFFQGDTPNTEAFF.

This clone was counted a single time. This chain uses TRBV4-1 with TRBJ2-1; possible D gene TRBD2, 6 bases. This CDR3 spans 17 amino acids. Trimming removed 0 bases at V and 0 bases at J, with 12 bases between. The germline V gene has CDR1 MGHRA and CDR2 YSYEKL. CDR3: CASSQDSGLSSYNEQFF. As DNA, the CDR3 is TGCGCCAGCAGCCAAGATAGCGGCCTAAGCTCCTACAATGAGCAGTTCTTC.